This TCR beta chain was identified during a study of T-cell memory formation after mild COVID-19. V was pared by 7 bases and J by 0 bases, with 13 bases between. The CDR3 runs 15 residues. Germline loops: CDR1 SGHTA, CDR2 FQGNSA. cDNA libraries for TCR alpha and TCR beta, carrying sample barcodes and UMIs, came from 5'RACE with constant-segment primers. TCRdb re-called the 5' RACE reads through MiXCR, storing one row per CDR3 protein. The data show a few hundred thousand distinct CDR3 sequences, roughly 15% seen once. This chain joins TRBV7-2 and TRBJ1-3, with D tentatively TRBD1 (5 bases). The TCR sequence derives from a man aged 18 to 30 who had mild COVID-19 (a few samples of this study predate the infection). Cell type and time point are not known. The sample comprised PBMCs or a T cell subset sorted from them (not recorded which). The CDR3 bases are TGTGCCAGCACCCACAGGCTCAGCTCTGGAAACACCATATATTTT. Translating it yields CASTHRLSSGNTIYF.